What follows is one TCR beta chain and its context. Its antigen is unknown. The ends were cut back, 5 bases at V and 1 base at J, with 12 bases in the middle. CDR1 and CDR2 (germline): MNHEY, SVGAGI. This CDR3 comprises 15 residues. Vbeta (60) and Jbeta (13) primers were used in the PCR. Original processing notes: In a later analysis, of roughly 73 million unique beta chains, 9 million to 11 million appeared in at least two donors. The repertoire was sequenced with immunoSEQ multiplex PCR; TCRdb's copy has only in-frame clones and lacks some. That table supplies the V and J calls and clone size; D and trimming were determined from the DNA. This table has about 180,000 clones, around 80% appearing once. The data were obtained in a study of cytomegalovirus exposure and HLA in healthy donors. Study in general: Genotyping showed 70% to 90% of roughly 390 donors falling in the Caucasian-associated ancestry cluster. Study findings and constraints: A classifier reportedly called cytomegalovirus status with high sensitivity and specificity.

V is TRBV6-5 and J is TRBJ1-5; D perhaps matches TRBD1 (6 bases). This TCR was recovered from a woman in her 40s in good health and CMV-seronegative. Sequenced: PBMCs. The CDR3: CASSREGVSNQPQHF. The CDR3 bases are TGTGCCAGCAGTCGAGAGGGGGTCAGCAATCAGCCCCAGCATTTT.